This TCR beta chain came from a study of cytomegalovirus exposure and HLA in healthy donors. Overall study context: The study placed about 86% of its 398 genotyped donors in the Caucasian-associated ancestry cluster. Study-wide findings and caveats: It has been reported that TCR beta sequences accurately predicted the HLA-A and HLA-B alleles of most subjects. Later analysis identified a missense DCLRE1C variant that was linked to TCR beta V- and J-gene trimming.

For this clone: Its antigen is not identified.

The PCR ran on 60 Vbeta and 13 Jbeta primers. Data came from immunoSEQ multiplex PCR; TCRdb stores just in-frame clones and leaves some out. The sample consists of about 200,000 clones, approximately 80% of them appearing once. Whereas donors were nominally healthy upon sampling, unrecorded immune exposures were probable. Germline V CDR1 and CDR2: SNHLY, FYNNEI. The J segment lost 4 bases and the V segment lost 4 bases, leaving 4 bases of the junction unmatched. The CDR3 consists of 13 residues. Sequencing input: PBMCs. The chain links TRBV2 to TRBJ2-7; 7 positions match TRBD2. The TCR originated in a man aged 30 to 39 in good health and CMV-seronegative. For the CDR3, the DNA is TGTGCCAGCAGTGCAGGACTAGGGTACGAGCAGTACTTC. This gives the protein CASSAGLGYEQYF. The variable domain in full, with the rest retrieved from reference TRBV2 and TRBJ2-7, is EPEVTQTPSHQVTQMGQEVILRCVPISNHLYFYWYRQILGQKVEFLVSFYNNEISEKSEIFDDQFSVERPDGSNFTLKIRSTKLEDSAMYFCASSAGLGYEQYFGPGTRLTVT.